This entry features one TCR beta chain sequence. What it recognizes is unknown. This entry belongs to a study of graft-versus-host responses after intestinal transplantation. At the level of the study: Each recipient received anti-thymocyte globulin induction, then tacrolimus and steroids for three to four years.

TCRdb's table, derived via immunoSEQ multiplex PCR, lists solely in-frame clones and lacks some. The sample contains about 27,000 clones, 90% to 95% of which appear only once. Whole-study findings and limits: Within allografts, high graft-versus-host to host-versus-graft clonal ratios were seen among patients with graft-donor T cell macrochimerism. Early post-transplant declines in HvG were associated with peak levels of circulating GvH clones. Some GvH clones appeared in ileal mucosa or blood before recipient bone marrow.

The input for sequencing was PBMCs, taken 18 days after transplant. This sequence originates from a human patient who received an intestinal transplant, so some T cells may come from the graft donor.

Written as DNA, the CDR3 is TGTGCCTGGAGTTTAACAGCCTTTAGCAATCAGCCCCAGCATTTT. The encoded protein is CAWSLTAFSNQPQHF. The chain joins TRBV30 to TRBJ1-5; no clear D gene. This CDR3 contains 15 residues. Per the germline V gene, CDR1 is GTSNPN and CDR2 is SVGIG (reference sequence). Trimming pared 2 bases from V and 0 bases from J, leaving 11 bases between.